This entry lists 30 T cell receptor beta chains sequenced from one sample in a study of cytomegalovirus exposure and HLA in healthy donors. A multiplex PCR was run with 60 Vbeta primers and 13 Jbeta primers. Measured with immunoSEQ multiplex PCR; TCRdb has only the in-frame clones, and not every one. Found here are some 98,000 clones, around 80% of them singletons; the top ten hold roughly 8%. The sequencing input was PBMCs. The receptors were gathered from a human donor in good health.

In nucleotides, the CDR3 is TGCGCCAGCAGCTTAGGGGAGGCGTACAATGAGCAGTTCTTC. It specifies CASSLGEAYNEQFF. The V gene is TRBV5-1, the J gene TRBJ2-1, with D possibly matching TRBD2 (6 bases). The CDR3 contains 14 residues. CDR1 is SGHRS and CDR2 is YFSETQ in the germline V gene. The ends were cut back, 2 bases at V and 4 bases at J, with 10 bases in the middle.

This chain links TRBV10-2 with TRBJ2-7; D is perhaps TRBD1 (5 bases). The germline V gene encodes CDR1 WSHSY and CDR2 SAAADI. This CDR3 is 13 amino acids long. V lost 8 bases and J lost 5, with 16 bases in between. In nucleotides, the CDR3 is TGCGCCAGCCTCACCACCAGACAGAACGAGCAGTACTTC. This sequence encodes CASLTTRQNEQYF.

The rearrangement uses TRBV5-1 and TRBJ1-1, with 12 bases fitting TRBD1. The junction had 6 bases not matched to a gene; V was cut back by 4 bases and J by 5 bases. The CDR3 runs to 15 residues. Germline V gene data show CDR1 as SGHRS and CDR2 as YFSETQ. Here the CDR3 DNA reads TGCGCCAGCAGCAGGGGACAGGGGGCGCTTACTGAAGCTTTCTTT. Translation: CASSRGQGALTEAFF.

The rearrangement joins TRBV29-1 to TRBJ1-2, with 7 nucleotides matching TRBD1. Germline CDR1 is SQVTM and CDR2 is ANQGSEA. The CDR3 is 13 amino acids. The V segment lost 7 bases and the J segment 3 bases; nucleotides outside the gene matches: 8. The CDR3 sequence is CSARDSRDYGYTF. In nucleotides, the CDR3 is TGCAGCGCTCGGGACAGCAGAGACTATGGCTACACCTTC.

The V and J genes are TRBV7-9 and TRBJ2-7; D may be TRBD2 (6 bases). Looked up from germline, CDR1 is SEHNR and CDR2 is FQNEAQ (reference sequence). CDR3 length: 14 residues. The V and J ends lost 8 bases and 1 base respectively, with 15 bases between them. The CDR3: CASPPGGSSYEQYF. In DNA, the CDR3 is TGTGCCAGCCCCCCCGGAGGGTCATCCTACGAGCAGTACTTC.

CDR3: CASSPPGGSPLHF. The CDR3 DNA reads as TGTGCCAGCAGTCCACCGGGGGGGTCACCCCTCCACTTT. The genes are TRBV6-6 and TRBJ1-6; TRBD1 is a possible D gene (5 bases). Germline values: CDR1 MNHNY, CDR2 SVGAGI (reference sequence). Trimming pared 5 bases from V and 10 bases from J, leaving 12 bases between. The CDR3 is 13 residues long.

The J gene is TRBJ1-2, the V gene TRBV7-2, with 7 bases fitting TRBD1. The J segment lost 1 base and the V segment lost 8 bases, leaving 10 bases of the junction unmatched. This CDR3 comprises 15 residues. Per the germline V gene, CDR1 is SGHTA and CDR2 is FQGNSA. The CDR3 DNA follows: TGTGCCAGCTTTGGGGACAGACCTTATAACTATGGCTACACCTTC. Protein: CASFGDRPYNYGYTF.

This clone was counted between two and nine times. The chain carries TRBV25-1 and TRBJ2-7, with 9 nucleotides matching TRBD1. Germline trimming cut 3 bases from V and 2 bases from J; bases unmatched to any gene: 5. Germline-derived CDR1 and CDR2 are MGHDK and SYGVNS. The CDR3 length is 15 residues. In DNA, the CDR3 is TGTGCCAGCAGTGATTTAAGGGACAGGGCCTACGAGCAGTACTTC. Its protein product is CASSDLRDRAYEQYF.

The chain couples TRBV6-5 to TRBJ2-2, with 7 nucleotides matching TRBD2. The V segment lost 2 bases and the J segment 5 bases; nucleotides outside the gene matches: 8. The germline gives CDR1 MNHEY, CDR2 SVGAGI. This CDR3 comprises 16 residues. The CDR3 protein is CASSYHIFGGTGELFF. As DNA, the CDR3 is TGTGCCAGCAGTTACCATATCTTCGGGGGGACCGGGGAGCTGTTTTTT.

This clone appeared once. The V gene is TRBV12-5, the J gene TRBJ2-7; TRBD1 agrees at 9 bases. Trimming took 3 bases from V and 6 from J; bases not matched to a gene: 9. This CDR3 spans 15 amino acids. Looked up from germline, CDR1 is LGHNT and CDR2 is FRNRAP. This chain's CDR3 is CASGFYGTGKSEQYF. The CDR3 region has the DNA TGTGCTAGTGGTTTCTACGGGACAGGGAAATCCGAGCAGTACTTC.

The chain couples TRBV7-5 to TRBJ2-7; TRBD2 is taken as the D call from the table, unchecked against the DNA. TRBV7-5 is labeled a pseudogene. The CDR3 totals 17 residues. CDR3 sequence reads: CARSLAGSGSGGHEQYF. The CDR3 region has the DNA TGTGCCAGAAGCTTAGCCGGGTCGGGGAGCGGGGGCCACGAGCAGTACTTC.

This chain's CDR3 is CASSPSTGTGANVLTF. CDR3 in DNA: TGCGCCAGCAGCCCCTCTACAGGTACCGGGGCCAACGTCCTGACTTTC. The chain links TRBV5-1 to TRBJ2-6; tentative D call: TRBD1 (5 bases). Trimming shortened V by 4 bases and J by 4 bases, and 15 bases separated the two germline ends. The CDR3 is made up of 16 amino acids. Germline V lookup: CDR1 SGHRS, CDR2 YFSETQ.

The chain carries TRBV7-9 and TRBJ2-3, with TRBD1 matching over 7 bases. CDR1 and CDR2 from the germline V gene are SEHNR and FQNEAQ (reference sequence). The ends lost 1 base at V and 5 bases at J; junction bases unmatched: 3. This CDR3 is built from 14 residues. Written as DNA, the CDR3 is TGTGCCAGCAGCTTAGAGGGGGCGCTAGATACGCAGTATTTT. Protein product: CASSLEGALDTQYF.

This sequence joins TRBV19 and TRBJ1-4, with 7 bases aligning to TRBD1. CDR1 is LNHDA, CDR2 SQIVND, per germline (reference sequence). This CDR3 is built from 13 residues. Trimming took 7 bases from V and 3 from J; bases not matched to a gene: 2. CDR3 nucleotide sequence: TGTGCCAGTATGACAGGGTCTAATGAAAAACTGTTTTTT. It is translated as CASMTGSNEKLFF.

The chain couples TRBV5-5 to TRBJ1-1; D ambiguous. V lost 3 bases to trimming and J lost 0 bases, with 6 bases between them. The CDR3 is made up of 13 amino acids. The germline V gene encodes CDR1 SGHKS and CDR2 YYEKEE (reference sequence). The CDR3 is CASSYSVNTEAFF. The CDR3 DNA is TGTGCCAGCAGCTATTCAGTGAACACTGAAGCTTTCTTT.

J is TRBJ2-1 and V is TRBV9; 11 bases map to TRBD1. Per the germline V gene, CDR1 is SGDLS and CDR2 is YYNGEE. The J segment lost 3 bases and the V segment lost 4 bases, leaving 6 bases of the junction unmatched. This CDR3 spans 16 amino acids. This CDR3 is CASSPTGTGGYNEQFF. The DNA of the CDR3 is TGTGCCAGCAGCCCAACCGGGACAGGGGGCTACAATGAGCAGTTCTTC.

The V and J genes are TRBV6-5 and TRBJ1-3; D possibly corresponds to TRBD1 (5 bases). This CDR3 contains 15 residues. V gave up 2 bases and J gave up 2 bases, with 10 bases separating them. CDR1 and CDR2 (germline): MNHEY, SVGAGI. The CDR3 loop reads CASSYGGGAGNTIYF. The CDR3 region has the DNA TGTGCCAGCAGTTACGGCGGGGGGGCTGGAAACACCATATATTTT.

CDR3 residues: CASSLEGGDGYTF. For the CDR3, the DNA is TGCGCCAGCAGCTTGGAAGGGGGCGATGGCTACACCTTC. The chain joins TRBV5-1 to TRBJ1-2; the match to TRBD1 covers 7 bases. V lost 0 bases to trimming and J lost 6 bases; unmatched junction nucleotides: 2. This CDR3 has 13 amino acids. Germline values: CDR1 SGHRS, CDR2 YFSETQ.

The chain links TRBV7-2 to TRBJ2-4, with 7 bases lining up with TRBD1. Germline V gene lookup returns CDR1 SGHTA and CDR2 FQGNSA. This CDR3 spans 16 amino acids. Losses at the gene ends were 5 bases for V and 0 bases for J; bases not matched to a gene: 7. The DNA of the CDR3 is TGTGCCAGCAGCCCCGACAGGGCACTAGCCAAAAACATTCAGTACTTC. Amino acids: CASSPDRALAKNIQYF.

Concerning this clone: At one end the junction does not follow the germline gene, possibly because of a read error. For the CDR3, the DNA is TGCGCCAGCAGCGAGTGGGACAGAAGGAATGAAAAACTGTTTTTT. As protein: CASSEWDRRNEKLFF. The V call is TRBV10-2, the J call TRBJ1-4; 7 positions agree with TRBD1. The CDR3 consists of 15 residues. Germline V CDR1 and CDR2: WSHSY, SAAADI.

The chain couples TRBV6-1 to TRBJ2-3, with TRBD2 identical over 14 bases. Trimming cost V 3 bases and J 9 bases; bases outside gene matches: 11. Looked up from germline, CDR1 is MNHNS and CDR2 is SASEGT. This CDR3 spans 17 amino acids. CDR3 sequence reads: CASSEGGLAGGQATQYF. CDR3 coding DNA: TGTGCCAGCAGTGAGGGAGGACTAGCGGGGGGTCAGGCCACGCAGTATTTT.

The chain uses TRBV5-1 and TRBJ2-2; 11 bases line up with TRBD1. With V trimmed by 0 bases and J by 6 bases, 4 bases remained unmatched. This CDR3 has 16 residues. Germline CDR1 is SGHRS and CDR2 is YFSETQ. The CDR3 coding sequence is TGCGCCAGCAGCTTGGCTCCGGGACAGGGGGCCGGGGAGCTGTTTTTT. Protein product: CASSLAPGQGAGELFF.

V gene TRBV5-6 combines with J gene TRBJ2-4; a weak D match, TRBD1 (6 bases). This CDR3 region has 12 residues. V dropped 4 bases and J dropped 14 bases, with 16 bases sitting between them. CDR1 is SGHDT and CDR2 is YYEEEE in the germline V gene. CDR3 nucleotides: TGTGCCAGCAGCGTCTCGGACAGTACGGAGTACTTC. Translated: CASSVSDSTEYF.

This clone showed up just a few times. This chain links TRBV7-9 with TRBJ1-1; the match to TRBD1 covers 7 bases. V dropped 2 bases and J dropped 0; count of bases not matched to a gene: 3. This CDR3 has 15 amino acids. Per germline, CDR1 SEHNR and CDR2 FQNEAQ (reference sequence). DNA for the CDR3: TGTGCCAGCAGCTTAAACAGGGGACTGAACACTGAAGCTTTCTTT. Translation: CASSLNRGLNTEAFF.

This clone was seen only a few times. This rearrangement joins TRBV11-2 to TRBJ2-4; 8 positions match TRBD2. V was pared by 6 bases and J by 4 bases, with 8 bases of the junction left unmatched. Germline V gene data show CDR1 as SGHAT and CDR2 as FQNNGV. This CDR3 is 15 amino acids long. CDR3 sequence: CASRSWTSRKNIQYF. For the CDR3, the DNA is TGTGCCAGCAGATCATGGACTAGCCGGAAAAACATTCAGTACTTC.

This sequence joins TRBV5-4 and TRBJ2-3; D is ambiguous. The CDR3 runs to 16 residues. Trimming pared 5 bases from V and 2 bases from J, leaving 18 bases between. Per the germline V gene, CDR1 is SGHNT and CDR2 is YYREEE (reference sequence). CDR3 bases: TGTGCCAGCAGTCGAGATGAGTACAGAGCCACAGATACGCAGTATTTT. Translated, it gives CASSRDEYRATDTQYF.

This chain links TRBV18 with TRBJ1-1; D may be TRBD1 (5 bases). Germline lookup yields CDR1 KGHSH and CDR2 LQKENI. The CDR3 loop spans 17 amino acids. Trimming removed 5 bases at V and 0 bases at J, with 19 bases between. The CDR3 protein is CASSTTGGVQMNTEAFF. The CDR3 region has the DNA TGTGCCAGCTCAACAACCGGAGGGGTCCAGATGAACACTGAAGCTTTCTTT. Using reference TRBV18 and TRBJ1-1 for the parts outside the CDR3, the full variable domain is NAGVMQNPRHLVRRRGQEARLRCSPMKGHSHVYWYRQLPEEGLKFMVYLQKENIIDESGMPKERFSAEFPKEGPSILRIQQVVRGDSAAYFCASSTTGGVQMNTEAFFGQGTRLTVV.

The V call is TRBV11-2, the J call TRBJ1-5; D is uncertain. Per the germline V gene, CDR1 is SGHAT and CDR2 is FQNNGV. Between the trimmed V and J ends, which lost 1 base and 5 bases, there was a span of 6 bases. The CDR3 runs to 13 residues. The CDR3 is CASSLAVHQPQHF. In DNA, the CDR3 is TGTGCCAGCAGCTTAGCGGTCCATCAGCCCCAGCATTTT.

The chain carries TRBV19 and TRBJ1-1, with TRBD1 identical over 7 bases. Germline V gives CDR1 LNHDA, CDR2 SQIVND (reference sequence). V gave up 4 bases and J gave up 4 bases; unmatched junction bases: 3. The CDR3 runs to 13 residues. The chain's CDR3 is CASSRRGPTEAFF. The DNA of the CDR3 is TGTGCCAGTAGTAGGAGGGGGCCCACTGAAGCTTTCTTT.

The chain links TRBV5-4 to TRBJ2-1; D ambiguous. In germline, CDR1 is SGHNT, CDR2 YYREEE (reference sequence). V was clipped by 1 base and J by 1 base, with 9 bases between them. There are 15 residues in the CDR3. The DNA of the CDR3 is TGTGCCAGCAGCTTGAGACTGGGTTCCTACAATGAGCAGTTCTTC. Amino acid sequence: CASSLRLGSYNEQFF.